This T cell receptor beta chain was sequenced during a study of T cell clones after liver transplantation. Study information: Immunosuppression withdrawal was tried within 2 years after liver transplantation in this trial. Blood was drawn pre-transplant, before withdrawal, and after full or failed withdrawal. General study findings and limits: A larger donor-reactive than third-party decline suggested partial antigen-specific deletion.

Generated by immunoSEQ multiplex PCR, the TCRdb table keeps only in-frame clones and is missing some. This repertoire shows approximately 6,000 clones, over 70% found once; its top ten account for more than 35%. Comment on this clone: The antigen is unknown.

Germline V lookup: CDR1 LGHNA, CDR2 YNFKEQ. Trimming shortened V by 2 bases and J by 0 bases, and 11 bases separated the two germline ends. The CDR3 runs to 15 residues. The genes are TRBV4-2 and TRBJ2-7; D not resolved. The TCR originated in a human donor who received a liver transplant. This specimen consisted of CD8+ T cells from blood, obtained before liver transplant. CDR3 amino acids: CASSQTADPSYEQYF. The CDR3 DNA reads as TGTGCCAGCAGCCAAACCGCGGACCCCTCCTACGAGCAGTACTTC.